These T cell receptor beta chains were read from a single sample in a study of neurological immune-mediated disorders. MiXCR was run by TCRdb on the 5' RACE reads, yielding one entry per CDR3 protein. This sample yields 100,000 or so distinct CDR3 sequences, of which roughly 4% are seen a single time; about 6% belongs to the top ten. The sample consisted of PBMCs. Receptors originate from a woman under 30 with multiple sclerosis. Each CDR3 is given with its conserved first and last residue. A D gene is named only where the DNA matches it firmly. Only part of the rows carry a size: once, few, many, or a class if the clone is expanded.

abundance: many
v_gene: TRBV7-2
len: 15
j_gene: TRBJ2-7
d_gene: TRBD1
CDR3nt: TGTGCCAGCAGCTCACCCCGGGACAGGGGGGACGAGCAGTACTTC
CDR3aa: CASSSPRDRGDEQYF

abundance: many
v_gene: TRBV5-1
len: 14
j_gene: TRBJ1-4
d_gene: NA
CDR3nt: TGCGCCAGCAGCTACACCGCACCTAATGAAAAACTGTTTTTT
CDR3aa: CASSYTAPNEKLFF

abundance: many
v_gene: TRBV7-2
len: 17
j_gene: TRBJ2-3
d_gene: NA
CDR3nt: TGTGCCAGCAGCTTATCGGTGGCGGGCCGACACACAGATACGCAGTATTTT
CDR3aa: CASSLSVAGRHTDTQYF

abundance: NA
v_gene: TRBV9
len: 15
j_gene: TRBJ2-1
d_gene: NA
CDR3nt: TGTGCCAGCAGCCCCCCTGGGAGCGGATATAATGAGCAGTTCTTC
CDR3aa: CASSPPGSGYNEQFF

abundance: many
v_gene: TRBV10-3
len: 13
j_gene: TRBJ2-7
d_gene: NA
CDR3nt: TGTGCCACTTTCTCCGGGACCTCCTACGAGCAGTACTTC
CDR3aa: CATFSGTSYEQYF

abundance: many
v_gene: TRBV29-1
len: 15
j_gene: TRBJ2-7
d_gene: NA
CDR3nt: TGCAGCGTAGGGACTGCCGAGGGGCGCTCCTACGAGCAGTACTTC
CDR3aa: CSVGTAEGRSYEQYF

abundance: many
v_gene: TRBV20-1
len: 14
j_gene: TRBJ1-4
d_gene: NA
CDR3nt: TGCAGTGCTAGAGATCTGTCGAACAATGAAAAACTGTTTTTT
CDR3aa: CSARDLSNNEKLFF

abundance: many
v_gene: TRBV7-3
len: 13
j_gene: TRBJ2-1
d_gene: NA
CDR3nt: TGTGCCAGCAGCTGGGCCGCAGCGGATGAGCAGTTCTTC
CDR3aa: CASSWAAADEQFF

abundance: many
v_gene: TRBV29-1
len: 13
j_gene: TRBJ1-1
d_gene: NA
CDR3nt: TGCAGCGTTTATATAACGGCGGACACTGAAGCTTTCTTT
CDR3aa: CSVYITADTEAFF

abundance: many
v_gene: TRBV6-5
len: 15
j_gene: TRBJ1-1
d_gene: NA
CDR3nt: TGTGCCAGCAGTTACGATCCAGGGGCGGACACTGAAGCTTTCTTT
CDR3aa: CASSYDPGADTEAFF

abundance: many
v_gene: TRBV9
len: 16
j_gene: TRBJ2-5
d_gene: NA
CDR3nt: TGTGCCAGCAGCGCCCTTCAGGGCGGAGGAAGAGAGACCCAGTACTTC
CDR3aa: CASSALQGGGRETQYF

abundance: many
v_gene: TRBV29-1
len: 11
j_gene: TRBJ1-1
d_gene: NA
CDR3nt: TGCAGCGTTGTCTCGAACACTGAAGCTTTCTTT
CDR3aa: CSVVSNTEAFF

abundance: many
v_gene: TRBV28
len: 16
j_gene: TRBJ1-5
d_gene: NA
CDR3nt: TGTGCCAGCAGCTTCCACACACAGGGTCGCAATCAGCCCCAGCATTTT
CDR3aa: CASSFHTQGRNQPQHF